The 15 T cell receptor beta chains presented below share a single source sample, sequenced in a study of T-cell memory formation after mild COVID-19. TCRdb re-called the 5' RACE reads with MiXCR, one entry per CDR3 protein. Of over 50,000 distinct CDR3 sequences in the sample, 9.3% were seen once. Sequenced sample: PBMCs or a T cell subset sorted from them (not recorded which). The receptors were gathered from an adult woman who had mild COVID-19 (a few samples of this study predate the infection). Cell type and time point are not known.

This clonotype was counted only a few times. V is TRBV7-2 and J is TRBJ1-2; the D gene is possibly TRBD1 (6 bases). V was cut by 0 bases and J by 6 bases, with 14 bases left in between. The CDR3 is 15 residues long. Germline CDR1 reads SGHTA; CDR2 reads FQGNSA. CDR3 sequence (DNA): TGTGCCAGCAGCTTAGCGTTGTTGGGGGCGGATGGCTACACCTTC. Its protein is CASSLALLGADGYTF.

The J gene is TRBJ1-4, the V gene TRBV18, with D perhaps matching TRBD1 (5 bases). The V gene lost 0 bases and the J gene lost 12 bases, with 17 bases spanning the gap. The CDR3 is 15 amino acids. Germline-derived CDR1 and CDR2 are KGHSH and LQKENI. CDR3: CASSPPYQGTGELFF. As DNA, the CDR3 is TGTGCCAGCTCACCACCGTACCAGGGTACCGGGGAACTGTTTTTT.

The chain combines TRBV20-1 with TRBJ2-5, with a weak D call TRBD1 (6 bases). The CDR3 sequence is 12 residues long. Germline loops: CDR1 DFQATT, CDR2 SNEGSKA (reference sequence). V was cut by 5 bases and J by 3 bases, with 10 bases left in between. In DNA, the CDR3 is TGCAGTGCTGGACCAGGGGAAGAGACCCAGTACTTC. It specifies CSAGPGEETQYF.

This clonotype was found many times. The chain carries TRBV7-9 and TRBJ2-5, with a tentative D call TRBD1 (5 bases). In germline, CDR1 is SEHNR, CDR2 FQNEAQ (reference sequence). CDR3 length: 11 residues. Deletions cut 5 bases from V and 5 bases from J, with 6 bases between. The CDR3 spells CASSDSETQYF. As DNA, the CDR3 is TGTGCCAGCAGCGACAGTGAGACCCAGTACTTC.

This clonotype came up many times. The rearrangement links TRBV20-1 to TRBJ1-2; D not resolved. In germline, CDR1 is DFQATT, CDR2 SNEGSKA (reference sequence). The V end lost 4 bases, the J end lost 1 base, and 13 bases lay between the germline ends. The CDR3 spans 14 residues. The CDR3 coding sequence is TGCAGTGCTATGACCACCGAGGTTAACTATGGCTACACCTTC. Translating gives CSAMTTEVNYGYTF.

This clonotype was recorded a few times. V gene TRBV24-1 combines with J gene TRBJ2-3, with TRBD2 matching over 10 bases. CDR1 KGHDR and CDR2 SFDVKD come from the germline V gene. The trim removed 0 bases at V and 2 bases at J, leaving 4 bases unmatched. The CDR3 has 17 amino acids. The CDR3 DNA sequence: TGTGCCACCAGTGATTTGACTAGCGGGGACCCCACAGATACGCAGTATTTT. This gives the protein CATSDLTSGDPTDTQYF.

This clonotype has more than one count but fewer than ten. The chain has TRBV7-2 and TRBJ2-7; 8 bases are a match to TRBD1. The CDR3 loop spans 14 amino acids. V lost 5 bases, J lost 2 bases, and 5 bases stayed unmatched. Germline V gene sequence: CDR1 SGHTA, CDR2 FQGNSA. The CDR3 is CASSPDRGPYEQYF. For the CDR3, the DNA is TGTGCCAGCAGCCCTGACAGGGGTCCCTACGAGCAGTACTTC.

This clonotype has ten or more counts. The chain uses TRBV6-2 or TRBV6-3 and TRBJ2-3; TRBD2 matches at 10 bases. The CDR3 runs to 16 residues. V lost 5 bases, J lost 7 bases, and 12 bases stayed unmatched. The germline V gene has CDR1 MNHEY and CDR2 SVGEGT. The CDR3 is CASSPWTSGTLNTQYF. CDR3 nucleotide sequence: TGTGCCAGCAGTCCCTGGACTAGCGGCACCTTAAATACGCAGTATTTT.

The CDR3 nucleotides are TGTGCCAGTTTGGCGGCCCAGAACACTGAAGCTTTCTTT. As protein: CASLAAQNTEAFF. The J gene is TRBJ1-1, the V gene TRBV7-2, with no clear D. The CDR3 spans 13 residues. Per the germline V gene, CDR1 is SGHTA and CDR2 is FQGNSA. V dropped 9 bases and J dropped 1 base, with 12 bases sitting between them.

V and J are TRBV30 and TRBJ1-2, with D unresolved. Germline-derived CDR1 and CDR2 are GTSNPN and SVGIG (reference sequence). This CDR3 has 15 amino acids. V shed 0 bases and J shed 5 bases, with 16 bases lying between them. The CDR3 nucleotides are TGTGCCTGGAGTGTACCTGGATTCGTAGGGTATGGCTACACCTTC. Translating it yields CAWSVPGFVGYGYTF.

The V gene is TRBV20-1, the J gene TRBJ2-1; 8 bases agree with TRBD2. Germline V gives CDR1 DFQATT, CDR2 SNEGSKA (reference sequence). V was pared by 3 bases and J by 5 bases, with 12 bases of the junction left unmatched. This CDR3 has 16 residues. CDR3 residues: CSARTPGTSIDNEQFF. CDR3 bases: TGCAGTGCTAGGACCCCCGGGACTAGTATTGACAATGAGCAGTTCTTC.

This clonotype was seen a handful of times. This rearrangement joins TRBV12-3 or TRBV12-4 to TRBJ1-2, with D perhaps matching TRBD1 (6 bases). There are 15 residues in the CDR3. Between the trimmed V and J ends, which lost 8 bases and 6 bases, there was a span of 22 bases. CDR3 amino acids: CASPEDTGIADGYTF. As DNA, the CDR3 is TGTGCCAGCCCTGAGGACACAGGGATTGCGGATGGCTACACCTTC.

This clonotype was seen at least ten times. The chain carries TRBV5-1 and TRBJ2-7; D may correspond to TRBD1 or TRBD2 (6 bases each). Germline CDR1 is SGHRS and CDR2 is YFSETQ. Trimming took off 0 bases at V and 0 bases at J, with 19 bases between the two ends. The CDR3 has 18 amino acids. This CDR3 is CASSLAGAGTKGSYEQYF. As DNA, the CDR3 is TGCGCCAGCAGCTTGGCGGGGGCAGGGACCAAAGGCTCCTACGAGCAGTACTTC.

This clonotype was recorded a few times. The chain uses TRBV7-2 and TRBJ2-7, with 14 positions matching TRBD2. The J segment lost 11 bases and the V segment lost 5 bases, leaving 17 bases of the junction unmatched. CDR1 and CDR2 from the germline V gene are SGHTA and FQGNSA. CDR3 size: 17 residues. The CDR3 DNA follows: TGTGCCAGCAGCCCCTCGGGACTAGCGGGAGCCCCCGGCGTTGAGTACTTC. This sequence encodes CASSPSGLAGAPGVEYF.

A few counts support this clonotype. The chain combines TRBV2 with TRBJ1-5; 8 bases line up with TRBD1. Trimming at V came to 2 bases and at J to 6 bases, leaving 9 bases not matched to a gene. In germline, CDR1 is SNHLY, CDR2 FYNNEI. The CDR3 contains 16 residues. The chain's CDR3 is CASSEPGQGRSQPQHF. The CDR3, as DNA: TGTGCCAGCAGTGAACCTGGACAGGGTAGATCTCAGCCCCAGCATTTT.